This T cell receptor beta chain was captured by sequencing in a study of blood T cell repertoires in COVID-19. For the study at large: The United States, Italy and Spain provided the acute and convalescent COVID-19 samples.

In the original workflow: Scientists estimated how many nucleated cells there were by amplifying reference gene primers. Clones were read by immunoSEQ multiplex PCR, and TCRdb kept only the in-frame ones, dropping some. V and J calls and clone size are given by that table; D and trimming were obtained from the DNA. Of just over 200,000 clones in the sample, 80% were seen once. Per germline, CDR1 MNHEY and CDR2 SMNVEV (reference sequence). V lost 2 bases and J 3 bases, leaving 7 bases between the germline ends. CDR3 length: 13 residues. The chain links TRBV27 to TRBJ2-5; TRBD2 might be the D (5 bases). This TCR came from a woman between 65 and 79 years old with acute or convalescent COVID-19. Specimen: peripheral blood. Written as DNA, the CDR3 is TGTGCCAGCAGTTTACAAGCGGAAGAGACCCAGTACTTC. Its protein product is CASSLQAEETQYF.